One sample yielded the 13 T cell receptor beta chains listed below, sequenced in a study of blood T cell repertoires in COVID-19. Generated by immunoSEQ multiplex PCR, the TCRdb table keeps only in-frame clones and is missing some. Here the sample spans fewer than 350,000 clones, approximately 90% being singletons. Sequencing was carried out using PBMCs or T cells enriched from blood (not recorded which). The receptors originated from a man aged 35 to 55 who had been exposed to COVID-19.

The chain joins TRBV24-1 to TRBJ1-2; possibly TRBD1 for D (6 bases). The germline V gene encodes CDR1 KGHDR and CDR2 SFDVKD. Trimming pared 3 bases from V and 0 bases from J, leaving 10 bases between. The CDR3 runs to 15 residues. CDR3 protein: CATSDTDSSNYGYTF. In DNA, the CDR3 is TGTGCCACCAGTGATACGGACAGCTCTAACTATGGCTACACCTTC.

The chain combines TRBV27 with TRBJ1-2; 7 bases are shared with TRBD1. CDR1 and CDR2 (germline): MNHEY, SMNVEV (reference sequence). V gave up 7 bases and J gave up 4 bases; unmatched junction bases: 6. The CDR3 is 13 residues long. CDR3 residues: CASTSTGVYGYTF. The CDR3 nucleotides are TGTGCCAGCACTTCAACAGGGGTCTATGGCTACACCTTC.

This chain joins TRBV29-1 and TRBJ1-3; 9 nucleotides match TRBD1. Germline V lookup: CDR1 SQVTM, CDR2 ANQGSEA. This CDR3 contains 13 residues. With V trimmed by 6 bases and J by 2 bases, 2 bases remained unmatched. CDR3 bases: TGCAGCGTAAGACAGGGGGCTGGAAACACCATATATTTT. Residues: CSVRQGAGNTIYF.

The V gene is TRBV10-1, the J gene TRBJ2-3; D perhaps matches TRBD1 (6 bases). The CDR3 runs 15 residues. Trimming removed 6 bases from V and 2 bases from J, with 15 bases in between. Germline CDR1 reads WNHNN; CDR2 reads SYGVQD (reference sequence). CDR3 coding DNA: TGCGCCAGCAGCCCTAAGGGGGAATACACAGATACGCAGTATTTT. Residues: CASSPKGEYTDTQYF.

The V and J genes are TRBV4-2 and TRBJ2-7, with D perhaps TRBD2 (6 bases). V was shortened by 0 bases and J by 7 bases, with 16 bases between the two germline ends. The CDR3 is 15 residues long. Germline-derived CDR1 and CDR2 are LGHNA and YNFKEQ. DNA of the CDR3: TGTGCCAGCAGCCAAGATGTAGTGGGGGGTATGGAGCAGTACTTC. Its translation is CASSQDVVGGMEQYF.

This clone showed up just once. The V gene is TRBV7-2, the J gene TRBJ2-7, with D possibly being TRBD1 (6 bases). This CDR3 spans 14 amino acids. Deletions cut 3 bases from V and 2 bases from J, with 11 bases between. Germline V gives CDR1 SGHTA, CDR2 FQGNSA. CDR3 nucleotides: TGTGCCAGCAGCTTTAACAGGGCCGCCTACGAGCAGTACTTC. It codes for CASSFNRAAYEQYF.

The V gene is TRBV12-3 or TRBV12-4, the J gene TRBJ1-2; D is uncertain. V lost 7 bases to trimming and J lost 5 bases, with 11 bases between them. This CDR3 is built from 12 residues. This CDR3 is CASTSSPYGYTF. CDR3 in DNA: TGTGCCAGCACCTCTTCCCCGTATGGCTACACCTTC.

The chain links TRBV7-2 to TRBJ2-1, with D tentatively TRBD2 (6 bases). Germline CDR1 SGHTA, CDR2 FQGNSA. The CDR3 totals 16 residues. The V and J ends lost 1 base and 3 bases respectively, with 13 bases between them. The CDR3 DNA reads TGTGCCAGCAGCTTAGTAGCGGTACTACTCTACAATGAGCAGTTCTTC. It codes for CASSLVAVLLYNEQFF.

J is TRBJ1-1 and V is TRBV5-1; D remains unclear. Germline loops: CDR1 SGHRS, CDR2 YFSETQ. The V end was cut by 0 bases, the J end by 10 bases, with 10 bases between. The CDR3 has 12 amino acids. Here the CDR3 reads CASSLDGRGAFF. As DNA, the CDR3 is TGCGCCAGCAGCTTGGACGGCCGCGGAGCTTTCTTT.

The V call is TRBV7-8, the J call TRBJ2-1, with 12 bases identical to TRBD2. Germline V gene sequence: CDR1 SGHVS, CDR2 FQNEAQ. The CDR3 extends over 16 amino acids. With 5 bases clipped from V and 6 bases from J, the junction kept 8 bases outside the gene matches. CDR3 loop: CASSTLAGGRLNEQFF. DNA for the CDR3: TGTGCCAGCAGCACGCTAGCGGGAGGGCGGCTCAATGAGCAGTTCTTC.

V and J are TRBV27 and TRBJ2-3; D ambiguous. The V gene lost 4 bases and the J gene lost 0 bases, with 11 bases spanning the gap. Germline CDR1 reads MNHEY; CDR2 reads SMNVEV (reference sequence). The CDR3 spans 15 residues. The CDR3 is CASSSHTTSTDTQYF. The DNA for the CDR3 is TGTGCCAGCAGTTCTCACACTACTAGCACAGATACGCAGTATTTT.

V usage is TRBV10-3 and J usage is TRBJ1-2; 8 nucleotides align to TRBD1. V was clipped by 3 bases and J by 5 bases; unmatched bases: 5. Germline-derived CDR1 and CDR2 are ENHRY and SYGVKD. This CDR3 is 14 amino acids long. The CDR3 DNA reads TGTGCCATCAGTGAAAACGACAGGGGTTATGGCTACACCTTC. This gives the protein CAISENDRGYGYTF.

The gene calls are TRBV14 and TRBJ1-2, with D tentatively TRBD1 (5 bases). Germline assignment: CDR1 SGHDN and CDR2 FVKESK. This CDR3 spans 16 amino acids. The V end was cut by 0 bases, the J end by 7 bases, with 18 bases between. This CDR3 reads CASSQEIGLRQTGYTF. The CDR3 DNA follows: TGTGCCAGCAGCCAAGAAATAGGTTTACGACAGACTGGCTACACCTTC.